The 8 T cell receptor beta chains below were found in one sample sequenced in a study of CD8 T cells in ankylosing spondylitis. Antigens for these TCRs are unknown. Via MiXCR, TCRdb re-called the 5' RACE reads, giving one row per CDR3 protein. In the table there are about 800,000 distinct CDR3 sequences, roughly 12% of which are singletons. Study results and limitations: A motif in TCR beta, a set of several highly homologous variants, appeared characteristic of ankylosing spondylitis blood.

The sequenced material came from blood, either unsorted or a sorted T cell fraction (not recorded which). All receptors derive from a male donor with ankylosing spondylitis.

The chain links TRBV5-1 to TRBJ2-4; D is possibly TRBD2 (5 bases). This CDR3 is 15 amino acids long. Between the trimmed V and J ends, which lost 4 bases and 2 bases, there was a span of 13 bases. Germline loops: CDR1 SGHRS, CDR2 YFSETQ. The CDR3 DNA reads as TGCGCCAGCAGCCCGGGGATGAGGTCCAAAAACATTCAGTACTTC. Protein sequence: CASSPGMRSKNIQYF.

The rearrangement links TRBV6-1 to TRBJ1-2; TRBD1 matches 7 bases. Trimming removed 6 bases from V and 4 bases from J; junction bases left unmatched: 5. There are 13 residues in the CDR3. Germline V CDR1 and CDR2: MNHNS, SASEGT. The CDR3 region is CASSPRGTYGYTF. The DNA of the CDR3 is TGTGCCAGCAGCCCCAGGGGGACCTATGGCTACACCTTC.

The chain carries TRBV12-3 or TRBV12-4 and TRBJ2-3; no clear D. V was clipped by 4 bases and J by 2 bases, with 7 bases between them. The length of the CDR3 is 13 residues. The CDR3 region has the DNA TGTGCCAGCAGTTGGAGACTCACAGATACGCAGTATTTT. Protein: CASSWRLTDTQYF.

This clonotype was counted ten times or more. The rearrangement links TRBV5-1 to TRBJ2-1, with 8 bases aligning to TRBD2. The V and J ends lost 7 bases and 9 bases, in that order; junction bases with no gene match: 21. Germline V gene data show CDR1 as SGHRS and CDR2 as YFSETQ. CDR3 length: 17 residues. The CDR3 coding sequence is TGCGCCAGCGCCCATCTGGGGACTAGATCGTTTCAGGGTGAGCAGTTCTTC. Encoded protein: CASAHLGTRSFQGEQFF. Combining the CDR3 with reference TRBV5-1 and TRBJ2-1 gives the whole variable domain KAGVTQTPRYLIKTRGQQVTLSCSPISGHRSVSWYQQTPGQGLQFLFEYFSETQRNKGNFPGRFSGRQFSNSRSEMNVSTLELGDSALYLCASAHLGTRSFQGEQFFGPGTRLTVL.

This clonotype was observed a handful of times. The chain joins TRBV18 to TRBJ2-3; possibly TRBD1 for D (5 bases). The germline gives CDR1 KGHSH, CDR2 LQKENI. Trimming stripped 3 bases from V and 2 bases from J, with 9 bases between. CDR3 length: 14 residues. The CDR3 bases are TGTGCCAGCTCACCCAACAGGTTCACAGATACGCAGTATTTT. This gives the protein CASSPNRFTDTQYF.

The chain joins TRBV7-6 to TRBJ2-2; TRBD2 aligns across 12 bases. CDR1 SGHVS and CDR2 FNYEAQ come from the germline V gene. J lost 0 bases, V lost 6 bases, and 5 bases had no gene match. This CDR3 region has 17 residues. The CDR3 region is CASRTPSGRANTGELFF. The DNA of the CDR3 is TGTGCCAGCAGGACTCCTAGCGGGAGGGCGAACACCGGGGAGCTGTTTTTT.

This clonotype came up many times. The chain carries TRBV5-5 and TRBJ2-7; tentatively, D is TRBD1 (5 bases). The CDR3 length is 14 residues. Germline values: CDR1 SGHKS, CDR2 YYEKEE (reference sequence). V was pared by 4 bases and J by 1 base, with 12 bases between. The CDR3 loop reads CASSLRQSSYEQYF. Written as DNA, the CDR3 is TGTGCCAGCAGCCTCAGACAGAGTTCCTACGAGCAGTACTTC.

This chain connects TRBV27 to TRBJ1-1, with 10 bases lining up with TRBD1. Germline trimming cut 0 bases from V and 1 base from J; bases unmatched to any gene: 2. The CDR3 is 16 residues long. Germline CDR1 is MNHEY and CDR2 is SMNVEV (reference sequence). CDR3 in DNA: TGTGCCAGCAGTTTATCGGACAGGGGGGAGAACACTGAAGCTTTCTTT. Amino acids: CASSLSDRGENTEAFF.